Sequencing of this T cell receptor (beta chain) was carried out in a study of T cells after yellow fever vaccination. TCRdb analysed the 5' RACE reads with MiXCR anew, one entry per CDR3 protein. The sample has 160,000 or so distinct CDR3 sequences; about 7% are singletons. CDR1 and CDR2 (germline): SGHAT, FQNNGV. With 5 bases removed from V and 0 bases from J, the gap between germline ends came to 14 bases. The CDR3 covers 16 residues. This clonotype was observed at least ten times. The rearrangement uses TRBV11-2 and TRBJ2-1; tentative D call: TRBD2 (8 bases). This specimen was CD4+ T cells sorted from PBMCs, taken 4 to 6 days after the first yellow fever vaccination. The sequence was obtained from a man aged 18-30 years who received the YFV17D yellow fever vaccine. The CDR3 spells CASSPRGDSSYNEQFF. The CDR3 DNA is TGTGCCAGCAGCCCGCGGGGGGACAGCTCCTACAATGAGCAGTTCTTC.